Sequencing of this T cell receptor (beta chain) was carried out in a study of T cells after yellow fever vaccination. Study information: With SMART-Seq v4 Ultra Low Input, the fractions containing low cell numbers were prepared.

Findings and limits, study-wide: Any FACS-sorted repertoire could hold abundant clonotypes that contaminate it from the bulk population. In post-booster samples, most primary-vaccination clones reappeared (just under 97% CD4, 70% to 90% CD8).

The sample holds many counts of this clonotype. Its antigen is not identified. V shed 5 bases and J shed 0 bases, with 19 bases lying between them. Germline-derived CDR1 and CDR2 are PRHDT and FYEKMQ (reference sequence). CDR3 length: 17 amino acids. For TCR, cDNA came from 5'RACE template switching, which added a universal primer site and UMIs. TCRdb re-called the 5' RACE reads through MiXCR, storing one row per CDR3 protein. This table has some 70,000 distinct CDR3 sequences, approximately 6.1% appearing once. Sequenced here: CD8+ T cells sorted from PBMCs, sampled about 41 days after the first yellow fever vaccination. This chain connects TRBV13 to TRBJ1-2; a weak D match, TRBD1 (5 bases). The clonotype was recovered from a young man who received the YFV17D yellow fever vaccine. CDR3 nucleotide sequence: TGTGCCAGCAGCCTCCGCCAATACAGGAGAGCTAACTATGGCTACACCTTC. Translation: CASSLRQYRRANYGYTF.